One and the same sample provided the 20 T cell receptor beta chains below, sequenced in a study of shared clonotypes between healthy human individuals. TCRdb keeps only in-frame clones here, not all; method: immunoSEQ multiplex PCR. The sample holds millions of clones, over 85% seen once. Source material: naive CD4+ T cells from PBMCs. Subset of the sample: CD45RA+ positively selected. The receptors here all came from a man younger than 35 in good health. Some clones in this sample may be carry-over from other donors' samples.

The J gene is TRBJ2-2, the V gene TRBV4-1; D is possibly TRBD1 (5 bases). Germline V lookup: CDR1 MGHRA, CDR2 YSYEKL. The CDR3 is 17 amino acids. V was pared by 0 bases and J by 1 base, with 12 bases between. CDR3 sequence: CASSQDSTGGNTGELFF. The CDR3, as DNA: TGCGCCAGCAGCCAAGATTCTACAGGCGGGAACACCGGGGAGCTGTTTTTT.

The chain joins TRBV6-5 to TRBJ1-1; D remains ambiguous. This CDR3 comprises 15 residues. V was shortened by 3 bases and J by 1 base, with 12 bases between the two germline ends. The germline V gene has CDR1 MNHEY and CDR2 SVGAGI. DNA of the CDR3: TGTGCCAGCAGTTATGATGAACGGGAGAACACTGAAGCTTTCTTT. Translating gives CASSYDERENTEAFF.

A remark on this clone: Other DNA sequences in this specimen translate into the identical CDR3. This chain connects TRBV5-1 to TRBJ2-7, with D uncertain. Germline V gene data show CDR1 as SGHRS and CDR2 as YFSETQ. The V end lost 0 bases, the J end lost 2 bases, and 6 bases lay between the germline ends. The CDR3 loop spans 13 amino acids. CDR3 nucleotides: TGCGCCAGCAGCTTGGCGTCCCCCTACGAGCAGTACTTC. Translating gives CASSLASPYEQYF.

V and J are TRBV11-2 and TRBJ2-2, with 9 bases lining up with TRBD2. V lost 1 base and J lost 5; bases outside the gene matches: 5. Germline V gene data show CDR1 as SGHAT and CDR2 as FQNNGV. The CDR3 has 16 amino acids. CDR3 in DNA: TGTGCCAGCAGCTTAGTGGGACTAGCCAAGACCGGGGAGCTGTTTTTT. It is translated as CASSLVGLAKTGELFF.

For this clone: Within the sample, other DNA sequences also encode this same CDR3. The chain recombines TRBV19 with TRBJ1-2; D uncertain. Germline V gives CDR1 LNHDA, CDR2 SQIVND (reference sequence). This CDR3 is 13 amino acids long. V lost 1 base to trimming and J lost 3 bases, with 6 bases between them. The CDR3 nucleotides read TGTGCCAGTAGTATAGGGGGAGACTATGGCTACACCTTC. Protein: CASSIGGDYGYTF. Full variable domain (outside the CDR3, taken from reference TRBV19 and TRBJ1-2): DGGITQSPKYLFRKEGQNVTLSCEQNLNHDAMYWYRQDPGQGLRLIYYSQIVNDFQKGDIAEGYSVSREKKESFPLTVTSAQKNPTAFYLCASSIGGDYGYTFGSGTRLTVV.

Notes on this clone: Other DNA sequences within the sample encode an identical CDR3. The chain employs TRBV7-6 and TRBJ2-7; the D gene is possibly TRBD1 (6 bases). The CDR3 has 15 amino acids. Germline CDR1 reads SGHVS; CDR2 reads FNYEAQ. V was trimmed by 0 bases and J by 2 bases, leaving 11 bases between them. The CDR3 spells CASSLAGQGPYEQYF. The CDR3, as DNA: TGTGCCAGCAGCTTAGCGGGTCAGGGGCCCTACGAGCAGTACTTC.

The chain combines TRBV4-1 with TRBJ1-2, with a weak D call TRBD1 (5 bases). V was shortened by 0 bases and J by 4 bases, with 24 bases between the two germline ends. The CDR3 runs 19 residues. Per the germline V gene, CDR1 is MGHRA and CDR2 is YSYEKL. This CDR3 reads CASSQDNDSPPAVSYGYTF. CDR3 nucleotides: TGCGCCAGCAGCCAAGATAACGACAGCCCTCCGGCGGTGAGCTATGGCTACACCTTC.

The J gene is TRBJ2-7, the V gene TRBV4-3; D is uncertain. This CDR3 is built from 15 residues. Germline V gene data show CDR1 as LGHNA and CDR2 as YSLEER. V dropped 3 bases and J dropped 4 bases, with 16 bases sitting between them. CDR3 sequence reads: CASSHNSQATYEQYF. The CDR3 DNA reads TGCGCCAGCAGCCATAATTCCCAAGCCACATACGAGCAGTACTTC.

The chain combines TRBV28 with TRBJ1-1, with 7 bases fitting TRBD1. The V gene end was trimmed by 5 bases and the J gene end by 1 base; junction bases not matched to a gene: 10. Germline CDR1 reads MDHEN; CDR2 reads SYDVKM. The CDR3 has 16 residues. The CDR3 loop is CASSIAGTVANTEAFF. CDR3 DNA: TGTGCCAGCAGTATCGCCGGGACAGTAGCGAACACTGAAGCTTTCTTT.

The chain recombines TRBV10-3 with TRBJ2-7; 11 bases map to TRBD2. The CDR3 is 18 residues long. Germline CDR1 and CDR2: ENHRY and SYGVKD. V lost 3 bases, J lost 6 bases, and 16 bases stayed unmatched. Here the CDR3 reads CAISEILLAGGLRGEQYF. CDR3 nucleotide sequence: TGTGCCATCAGTGAAATTCTCCTAGCGGGAGGCCTCAGGGGCGAGCAGTACTTC.

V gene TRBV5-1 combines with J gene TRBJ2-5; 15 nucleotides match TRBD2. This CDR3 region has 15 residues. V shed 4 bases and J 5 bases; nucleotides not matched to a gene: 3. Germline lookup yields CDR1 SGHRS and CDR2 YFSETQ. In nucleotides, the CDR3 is TGCGCCAGCAGCAGAGGGACTAGCGGGAGGGAGACCCAGTACTTC. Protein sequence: CASSRGTSGRETQYF. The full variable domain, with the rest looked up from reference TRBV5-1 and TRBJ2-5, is KAGVTQTPRYLIKTRGQQVTLSCSPISGHRSVSWYQQTPGQGLQFLFEYFSETQRNKGNFPGRFSGRQFSNSRSEMNVSTLELGDSALYLCASSRGTSGRETQYFGPGTRLLVL.

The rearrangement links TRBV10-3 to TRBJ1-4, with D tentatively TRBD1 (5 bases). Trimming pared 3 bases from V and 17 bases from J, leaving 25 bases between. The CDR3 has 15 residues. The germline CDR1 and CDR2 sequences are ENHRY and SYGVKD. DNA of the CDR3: TGTGCCATCAGTGACCCCGATGTTGTCCGGGGACGAACTTTTTTT. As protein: CAISDPDVVRGRTFF.

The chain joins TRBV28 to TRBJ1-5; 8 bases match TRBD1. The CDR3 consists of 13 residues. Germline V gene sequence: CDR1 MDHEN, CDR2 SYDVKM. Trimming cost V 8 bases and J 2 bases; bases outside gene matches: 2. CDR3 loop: CASLTGGNQPQHF. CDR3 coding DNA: TGTGCCAGCCTGACAGGGGGCAATCAGCCCCAGCATTTT.

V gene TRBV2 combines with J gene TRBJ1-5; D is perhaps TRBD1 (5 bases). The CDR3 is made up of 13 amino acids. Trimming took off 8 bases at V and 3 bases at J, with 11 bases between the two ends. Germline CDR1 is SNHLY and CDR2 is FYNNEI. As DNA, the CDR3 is TGTGCCAGCGGGGCAGGCCTCAATCAGCCCCAGCATTTT. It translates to CASGAGLNQPQHF.

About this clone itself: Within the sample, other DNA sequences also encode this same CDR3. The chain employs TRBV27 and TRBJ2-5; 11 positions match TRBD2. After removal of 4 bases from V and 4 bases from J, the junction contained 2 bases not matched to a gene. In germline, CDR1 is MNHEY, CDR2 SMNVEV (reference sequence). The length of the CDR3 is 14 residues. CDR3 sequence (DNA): TGTGCCAGCAGTTCAGGGACTAGCGGAGAGACCCAGTACTTC. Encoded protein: CASSSGTSGETQYF.

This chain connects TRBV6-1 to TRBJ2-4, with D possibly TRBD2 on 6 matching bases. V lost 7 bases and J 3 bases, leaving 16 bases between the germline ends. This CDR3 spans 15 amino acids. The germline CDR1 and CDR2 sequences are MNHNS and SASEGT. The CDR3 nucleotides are TGTGCCAGCATTCGTGGAGGGCAGGGCAAAAACATTCAGTACTTC. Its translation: CASIRGGQGKNIQYF.

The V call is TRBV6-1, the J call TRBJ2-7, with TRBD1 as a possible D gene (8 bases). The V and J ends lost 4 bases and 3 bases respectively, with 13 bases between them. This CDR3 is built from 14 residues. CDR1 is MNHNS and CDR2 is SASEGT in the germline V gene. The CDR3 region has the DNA TGTGCCAGCAGTGTCACAGGGGGGGGCTACGAGCAGTACTTC. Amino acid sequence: CASSVTGGGYEQYF.

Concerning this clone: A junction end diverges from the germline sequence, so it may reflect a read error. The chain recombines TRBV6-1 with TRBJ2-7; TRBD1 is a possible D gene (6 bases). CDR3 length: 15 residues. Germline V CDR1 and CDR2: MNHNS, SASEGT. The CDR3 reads CASSEAEVPTGQQYF. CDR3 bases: TGTGCCAGCAGCGAAGCTGAAGTCCCGACGGGACAACAGTACTTC.

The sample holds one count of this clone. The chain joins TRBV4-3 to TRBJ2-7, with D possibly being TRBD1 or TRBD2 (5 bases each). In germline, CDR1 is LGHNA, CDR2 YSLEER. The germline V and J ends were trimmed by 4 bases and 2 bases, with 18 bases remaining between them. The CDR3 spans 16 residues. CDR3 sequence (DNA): TGCGCCAGCAGCCGCCTGACCGGGACGCAAACCTACGAGCAGTACTTC. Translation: CASSRLTGTQTYEQYF.

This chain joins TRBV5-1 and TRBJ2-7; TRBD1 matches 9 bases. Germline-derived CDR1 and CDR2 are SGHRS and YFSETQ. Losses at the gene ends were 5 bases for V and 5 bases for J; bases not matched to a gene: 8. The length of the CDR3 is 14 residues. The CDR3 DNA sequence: TGCGCCAGCAGGAAACAGGGGGCAGTGGACGAGCAGTACTTC. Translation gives CASRKQGAVDEQYF.